This TCR beta chain was sequenced for a study of shared clonotypes between healthy human individuals. Regarding the study as a whole: A handful of donors showed sharing of approximately 5% of naive CD4 clonotypes. Blood was the sole source, and tissue repertoires probably differ.

Genomic DNA of each subset was evenly split across several immunoSEQ plates. The repertoire was sequenced with immunoSEQ multiplex PCR; TCRdb's copy has only in-frame clones and lacks some. The sample has approximately 1.5 million clones; 98% to 99% are singletons. Points on this clone: Antigen: not known.

This receptor was obtained from a man aged 25 to 40 in good health. Material for sequencing was naive CD4+ T cells sorted from blood. Regarding subset: CD45RA+ positively selected.

The CDR3 is CASSPTSGANVLTF. CDR3 DNA: TGTGCCAGCAGCCCTACCTCTGGGGCCAACGTCCTGACTTTC. The V and J genes are TRBV6-6 and TRBJ2-6; no reliable D call. Trimming cost V 6 bases and J 0 bases, with 6 bases left between them. The CDR3 is 14 amino acids. The germline CDR1 and CDR2 sequences are MNHNY and SVGAGI (reference sequence).